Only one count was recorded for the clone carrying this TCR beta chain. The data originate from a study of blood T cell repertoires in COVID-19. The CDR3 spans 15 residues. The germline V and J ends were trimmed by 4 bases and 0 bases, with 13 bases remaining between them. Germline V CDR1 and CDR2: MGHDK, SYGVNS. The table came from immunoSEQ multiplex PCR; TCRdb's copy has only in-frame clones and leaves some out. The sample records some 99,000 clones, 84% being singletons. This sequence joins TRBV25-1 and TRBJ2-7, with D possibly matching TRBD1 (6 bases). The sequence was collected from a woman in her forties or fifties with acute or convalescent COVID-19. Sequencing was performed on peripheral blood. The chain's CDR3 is CASSGGQPSSYEQYF. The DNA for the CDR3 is TGTGCCAGCAGTGGAGGACAGCCCAGCTCCTACGAGCAGTACTTC.